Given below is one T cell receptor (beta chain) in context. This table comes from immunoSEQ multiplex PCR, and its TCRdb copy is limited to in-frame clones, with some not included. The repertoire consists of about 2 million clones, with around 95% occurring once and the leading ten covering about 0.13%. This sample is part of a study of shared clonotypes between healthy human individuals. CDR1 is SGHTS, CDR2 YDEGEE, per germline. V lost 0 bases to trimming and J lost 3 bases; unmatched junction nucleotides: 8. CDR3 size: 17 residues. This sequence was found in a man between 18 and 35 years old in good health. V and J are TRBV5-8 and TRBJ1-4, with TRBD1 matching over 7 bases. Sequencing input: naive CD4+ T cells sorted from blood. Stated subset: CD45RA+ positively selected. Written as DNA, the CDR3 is TGTGCCAGCAGCTTGGGACTGACAGGGAAGGCTAATGAAAAACTGTTTTTT. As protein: CASSLGLTGKANEKLFF. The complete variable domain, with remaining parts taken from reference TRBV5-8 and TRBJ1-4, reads EAGVTQSPTHLIKTRGQQATLRCSPISGHTSVYWYQQALGLGLQFLLWYDEGEERNRGNFPPRFSGRQFPNYSSELNVNALELEDSALYLCASSLGLTGKANEKLFFGSGTQLSVL.